Detailed here is one T cell receptor (beta chain). The repertoire was sequenced with immunoSEQ multiplex PCR; TCRdb's copy has only in-frame clones and lacks some. Among roughly 50,000 clones listed, over 90% were seen once. This record belongs to a study of technical replicates of blood from several donors. Sequenced: PBMCs. The receptor was isolated from a human donor in good health. Some clones in this sample may be carry-over from other donors' samples.

The CDR3 sequence is CASSQEGTRSIHEQFF. The CDR3 DNA is TGTGCCAGCAGCCAAGAGGGGACTAGATCTATCCATGAGCAGTTCTTC. The chain combines TRBV4-2 with TRBJ2-1, with 8 bases identical to TRBD2. V lost 0 bases and J lost 8; bases outside the gene matches: 9. Germline V CDR1 and CDR2: LGHNA, YNFKEQ. CDR3 length: 16 residues.